A single sample gave rise to the 27 T cell receptor beta chains below, sequenced in a study of response to subunit inactivated influenza vaccine. TCRdb re-derived calls from the RT-PCR reads in MiXCR, one entry per CDR3 protein. This table holds roughly 670,000 distinct CDR3 sequences, 14% found once. This specimen was PBMCs from blood, taken 14 to 15 days before vaccination. Every receptor here comes from a man aged 50 or older who received an inactivated influenza vaccine.

This clonotype was observed a handful of times. V and J are TRBV20-1 and TRBJ1-1; maybe TRBD1 (5 bases). Trimming cost V 3 bases and J 6 bases, with 14 bases left between them. Germline V gene lookup returns CDR1 DFQATT and CDR2 SNEGSKA (reference sequence). This CDR3 is built from 13 residues. CDR3 sequence (DNA): TGCAGTGCTAGCCGGGGACGGGCAGCTGAAGCTTTCTTT. It is translated as CSASRGRAAEAFF.

This chain joins TRBV5-1 and TRBJ1-1, with 9 bases fitting TRBD1. Germline lookup yields CDR1 SGHRS and CDR2 YFSETQ. The trim removed 0 bases at V and 0 bases at J, leaving 9 bases unmatched. The CDR3 has 18 amino acids. The CDR3 loop reads CASSLAWDRVPMNTEAFF. The CDR3 bases are TGCGCCAGCAGCTTGGCCTGGGACAGGGTCCCCATGAACACTGAAGCTTTCTTT.

This chain joins TRBV14 and TRBJ1-1; unclear D gene. With 1 base removed from V and 0 bases from J, the gap between germline ends came to 12 bases. Germline V lookup: CDR1 SGHDN, CDR2 FVKESK. This CDR3 is 16 amino acids long. The CDR3, as DNA: TGTGCCAGCAGCCAAGGGGGTTACGGGCTGAACACTGAAGCTTTCTTT. Amino acid sequence: CASSQGGYGLNTEAFF.

This chain joins TRBV19 and TRBJ1-3, with D unclear. This CDR3 comprises 13 residues. Germline CDR1 reads LNHDA; CDR2 reads SQIVND (reference sequence). The germline V and J ends were trimmed by 5 bases and 2 bases, with 7 bases remaining between them. The CDR3 loop reads CASSEVAGNTIYF. CDR3 bases: TGTGCCAGTAGTGAAGTAGCTGGAAACACCATATATTTT.

This chain connects TRBV18 to TRBJ2-5, with TRBD2 identical over 10 bases. Germline values: CDR1 KGHSH, CDR2 LQKENI. V trimming: 1 base; J trimming: 5 bases; junction bases outside the gene matches: 7. The length of the CDR3 is 16 residues. In nucleotides, the CDR3 is TGTGCCAGCTCACCACAAGCGGGAGGGGGCGTGGAGACCCAGTACTTC. It specifies CASSPQAGGGVETQYF.

V usage is TRBV4-2 and J usage is TRBJ2-1; 9 bases line up with TRBD2. Trimming cost V 4 bases and J 8 bases; bases outside gene matches: 15. Germline CDR1 LGHNA, CDR2 YNFKEQ. The length of the CDR3 is 17 residues. The CDR3 sequence: CASSRIAGEGSRHEQFF. The CDR3 DNA follows: TGTGCCAGCAGCCGTATAGCGGGAGAGGGGTCTAGGCATGAGCAGTTCTTC.

V is TRBV7-2 and J is TRBJ2-7; TRBD1 might be the D (5 bases). Germline lookup yields CDR1 SGHTA and CDR2 FQGNSA. This CDR3 has 14 amino acids. With 5 bases removed from V and 2 bases from J, the gap between germline ends came to 13 bases. CDR3 in DNA: TGTGCCAGCAGCCTAAAAACGACAGCCTACGAGCAGTACTTC. It is translated as CASSLKTTAYEQYF.

The CDR3 here is CASRQGTGVRYEQYF. CDR3 coding DNA: TGTGCCAGCAGGCAGGGGACAGGGGTGAGATACGAGCAGTACTTC. The chain couples TRBV28 to TRBJ2-7; 10 positions match TRBD1. Germline-derived CDR1 and CDR2 are MDHEN and SYDVKM. V lost 6 bases to trimming and J lost 4 bases; unmatched junction nucleotides: 9. The CDR3 has 15 residues. Combining the CDR3 with reference TRBV28 and TRBJ2-7 gives the whole variable domain DVKVTQSSRYLVKRTGEKVFLECVQDMDHENMFWYRQDPGLGLRLIYFSYDVKMKEKGDIPEGYSVSREKKERFSLILESASTNQTSMYLCASRQGTGVRYEQYFGPGTRLTVT.

The chain links TRBV10-3 to TRBJ2-5, with 9 bases that match TRBD2. From germline, CDR1 is ENHRY and CDR2 SYGVKD. This CDR3 has 14 residues. V lost 2 bases and J lost 3; bases outside the gene matches: 1. The CDR3 is CAISEASGKETQYF. The CDR3 DNA sequence: TGTGCCATCAGTGAGGCTAGCGGGAAAGAGACCCAGTACTTC.

This clonotype appeared a few times. The chain employs TRBV4-3 and TRBJ2-2; unclear D gene. From germline, CDR1 is LGHNA and CDR2 YSLEER. Trimming took off 3 bases at V and 6 bases at J, with 5 bases between the two ends. This CDR3 comprises 12 residues. As DNA, the CDR3 is TGCGCCAGCAGCCATTTAGCCGGGGAGCTGTTTTTT. This translates into CASSHLAGELFF.

This clonotype was observed many times. The chain has TRBV4-1 and TRBJ2-1, with 10 bases that match TRBD2. Germline V gives CDR1 MGHRA, CDR2 YSYEKL. The V gene end was trimmed by 3 bases and the J gene end by 5 bases; junction bases not matched to a gene: 16. This CDR3 region has 19 residues. CDR3 nucleotide sequence: TGCGCCAGCAGCCAGTTCCAGCGGGGGGGCATAAGATTGGACAATGAGCAGTTCTTC. Translating it yields CASSQFQRGGIRLDNEQFF.

This clonotype was seen a handful of times. V and J are TRBV12-3 or TRBV12-4 and TRBJ2-5; TRBD1 matches at 9 bases. The CDR3 spans 15 residues. J was trimmed by 5 bases and V by 4 bases; bases with no gene match: 8. In DNA form, the CDR3 reads TGTGCCAGCAGTTACGGGACAGGGAAACGGGAGACCCAGTACTTC. Protein: CASSYGTGKRETQYF.

J is TRBJ2-7 and V is TRBV25-1, with D unresolved. Trimming took off 4 bases at V and 7 bases at J, with 5 bases between the two ends. The CDR3 is 10 residues long. CDR1 is MGHDK and CDR2 is SYGVNS in the germline V gene. The DNA of the CDR3 is TGTGCCAGCAGTGGGGCGGAGCAGTACTTC. This translates into CASSGAEQYF.

The V gene is TRBV5-1, the J gene TRBJ2-7; D may be TRBD1 (6 bases). Germline V gene lookup returns CDR1 SGHRS and CDR2 YFSETQ. The CDR3 spans 14 residues. Trimming cost V 1 base and J 5 bases, with 13 bases left between them. The CDR3 DNA is TGCGCCAGCAGCTTGCGTCAGGGGACGCACGAGCAGTACTTC. This sequence encodes CASSLRQGTHEQYF.

This clonotype has just a few counts. This rearrangement joins TRBV4-2 to TRBJ2-1; D gene ambiguous. The CDR3 runs to 12 residues. Trimming took 3 bases from V and 10 from J, leaving 10 bases between them. The germline CDR1 and CDR2 sequences are LGHNA and YNFKEQ. CDR3 sequence (DNA): TGTGCCAGCAGCCAGGTCCTGCGAGAGCAGTTCTTC. It codes for CASSQVLREQFF.

The chain is built from TRBV30 and TRBJ1-1; D not certain. In germline, CDR1 is GTSNPN, CDR2 SVGIG (reference sequence). The V end lost 2 bases, the J end lost 1 base, and 8 bases lay between the germline ends. The CDR3 spans 13 residues. The CDR3 sequence: CAWSRQSNTEAFF. In nucleotides, the CDR3 is TGTGCCTGGAGTAGGCAATCGAACACTGAAGCTTTCTTT.

The rearrangement links TRBV12-3 or TRBV12-4 to TRBJ2-1; D remains unclear. The CDR3 length is 12 residues. With 6 bases removed from V and 9 bases from J, the gap between germline ends came to 12 bases. In nucleotides, the CDR3 is TGTGCCAGCAGAGCTACTCCGGGTGAGCAGTTCTTC. Its translation: CASRATPGEQFF.

This clonotype was seen a few times. The gene calls are TRBV4-2 and TRBJ2-1, with 8 bases lining up with TRBD2. The V segment lost 0 bases and the J segment 8 bases; nucleotides outside the gene matches: 6. CDR3 length: 15 amino acids. Germline V CDR1 and CDR2: LGHNA, YNFKEQ. The DNA of the CDR3 is TGTGCCAGCAGCCAAGAACTACTAGCGGTGCATGAGCAGTTCTTC. Translation gives CASSQELLAVHEQFF.

V usage is TRBV24-1 and J usage is TRBJ2-5, with 8 nucleotides matching TRBD2. J lost 0 bases, V lost 4 bases, and 6 bases had no gene match. Germline CDR1 reads KGHDR; CDR2 reads SFDVKD. The CDR3 is 16 amino acids. The CDR3 DNA follows: TGTGCCACCAGTGACCCCCTAGCGGGCCACCAAGAGACCCAGTACTTC. Translating it yields CATSDPLAGHQETQYF.

This clonotype was observed a handful of times. The chain has TRBV24-1 and TRBJ2-3, with D maybe TRBD2 (7 bases). The V end was cut by 5 bases, the J end by 0 bases, with 11 bases between. CDR3 length: 15 amino acids. The germline gives CDR1 KGHDR, CDR2 SFDVKD. This chain's CDR3 is CATSVGGRSTDTQYF. DNA for the CDR3: TGTGCCACCAGTGTCGGGGGGCGTAGCACAGATACGCAGTATTTT.

The J gene is TRBJ2-1, the V gene TRBV27, with TRBD2 matching 9 bases. In germline, CDR1 is MNHEY, CDR2 SMNVEV (reference sequence). This CDR3 comprises 15 residues. Trimming at V came to 3 bases and at J to 6 bases, leaving 6 bases not matched to a gene. CDR3 sequence reads: CASSFPGLARNEQFF. CDR3 bases: TGTGCCAGCAGTTTCCCGGGACTAGCCCGCAATGAGCAGTTCTTC.

There are a few counts of this clonotype. The rearrangement uses TRBV5-1 and TRBJ2-1; 12 nucleotides agree with TRBD2. CDR3 length: 16 residues. Per the germline V gene, CDR1 is SGHRS and CDR2 is YFSETQ. V shed 1 base and J 9 bases; nucleotides not matched to a gene: 8. The CDR3: CASSLPASGGVREQFF. Here the CDR3 DNA reads TGCGCCAGCAGCTTGCCGGCTAGCGGGGGGGTCCGTGAGCAGTTCTTC.

This clonotype was counted many times. The V call is TRBV5-1, the J call TRBJ1-1; D perhaps matches TRBD1 (5 bases). Germline CDR1 SGHRS, CDR2 YFSETQ. Between the trimmed V and J ends, which lost 4 bases and 0 bases, there was a span of 13 bases. This CDR3 has 15 residues. CDR3 sequence (DNA): TGCGCCAGCAGCGGGTCGACAGCCGTGAACACTGAAGCTTTCTTT. Its translation is CASSGSTAVNTEAFF. Full variable domain (rest looked up from reference TRBV5-1 and TRBJ1-1): KAGVTQTPRYLIKTRGQQVTLSCSPISGHRSVSWYQQTPGQGLQFLFEYFSETQRNKGNFPGRFSGRQFSNSRSEMNVSTLELGDSALYLCASSGSTAVNTEAFFGQGTRLTVV.

The chain uses TRBV3-1 and TRBJ1-1, with D maybe TRBD1 (6 bases). Germline CDR1 is LGHDT and CDR2 is YNNKEL (reference sequence). CDR3 size: 12 residues. Trimming took off 11 bases at V and 0 bases at J, with 10 bases between the two ends. The DNA for the CDR3 is TGTGCCGCGGGGGGGCTGAACACTGAAGCTTTCTTT. Its translation is CAAGGLNTEAFF.

This clonotype has only a few counts. The rearrangement joins TRBV2 to TRBJ2-7; D might be TRBD2 (6 bases). Trimming pared 3 bases from V and 0 bases from J, leaving 21 bases between. This CDR3 spans 18 amino acids. Per the germline V gene, CDR1 is SNHLY and CDR2 is FYNNEI. As DNA, the CDR3 is TGTGCCAGCAGTGATACGGGACTTGCGGATAGTCTCTCCTACGAGCAGTACTTC. Its translation: CASSDTGLADSLSYEQYF.

This clonotype appeared a few times. V gene TRBV3-1 combines with J gene TRBJ1-3; D uncertain. Germline values: CDR1 LGHDT, CDR2 YNNKEL (reference sequence). The CDR3 has 14 amino acids. The germline V and J ends were trimmed by 0 bases and 2 bases, with 5 bases remaining between them. The CDR3 spells CASSQEAAGNTIYF. CDR3 bases: TGTGCCAGCAGCCAAGAGGCGGCTGGAAACACCATATATTTT.

The rearrangement joins TRBV29-1 to TRBJ2-3, with TRBD1 identical over 8 bases. The V and J ends lost 1 base and 4 bases, in that order; junction bases with no gene match: 7. The CDR3 runs 15 residues. Germline loops: CDR1 SQVTM, CDR2 ANQGSEA. CDR3 bases: TGCAGCGTTGAAGGGACAGGGATTCTCCCAGATACGCAGTATTTT. Translation: CSVEGTGILPDTQYF.